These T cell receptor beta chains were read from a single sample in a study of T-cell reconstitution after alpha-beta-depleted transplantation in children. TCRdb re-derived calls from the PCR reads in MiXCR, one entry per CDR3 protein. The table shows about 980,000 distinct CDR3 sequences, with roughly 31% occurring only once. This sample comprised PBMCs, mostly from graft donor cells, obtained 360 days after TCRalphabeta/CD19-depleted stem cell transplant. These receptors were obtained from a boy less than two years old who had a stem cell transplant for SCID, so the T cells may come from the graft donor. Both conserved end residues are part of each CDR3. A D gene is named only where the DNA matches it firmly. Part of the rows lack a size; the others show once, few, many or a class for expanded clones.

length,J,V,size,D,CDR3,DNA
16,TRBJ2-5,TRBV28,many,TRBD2,CASSLSGGPRMGAQYF,TGTGCCAGCAGTTTAAGCGGGGGGCCGCGGATGGGGGCCCAGTACTTC
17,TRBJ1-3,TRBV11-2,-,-,CASSNNRVKSSGNTIYF,TGTGCCAGCAGCAACAACAGGGTGAAGAGCTCTGGAAACACCATATATTTT
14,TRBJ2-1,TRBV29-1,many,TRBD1,CSVEEGTGGGEQFF,TGCAGCGTTGAAGAGGGGACAGGGGGTGGTGAGCAGTTCTTC
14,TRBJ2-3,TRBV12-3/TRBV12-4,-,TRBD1,CASSTTGAQDTQYF,TGTGCCAGCAGCACGACAGGGGCCCAGGATACGCAGTATTTT
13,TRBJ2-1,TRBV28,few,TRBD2,CASSWRGSNEQFF,TGTGCCAGCAGTTGGCGGGGGAGCAATGAGCAGTTCTTC
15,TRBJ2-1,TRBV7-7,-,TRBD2,CASSTGLAGGGEQFF,TGTGCCAGCAGCACTGGACTAGCGGGGGGCGGCGAGCAGTTCTTC
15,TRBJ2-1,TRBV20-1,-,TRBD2,CSALTWRGGSNEQFF,TGCAGTGCCCTAACCTGGCGGGGGGGCAGCAATGAGCAGTTCTTC
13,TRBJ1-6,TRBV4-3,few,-,CASSRGPNSPLHF,TGCGCCAGCAGCCGGGGACCCAATTCACCCCTCCACTTT
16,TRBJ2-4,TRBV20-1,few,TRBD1,CSARSYRGHVGNIQYF,TGCAGTGCTCGGTCTTACAGGGGGCATGTGGGAAACATTCAGTACTTC
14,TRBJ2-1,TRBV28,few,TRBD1,CASSPGTVFNEQFF,TGTGCCAGCAGTCCCGGGACAGTCTTCAATGAGCAGTTCTTC
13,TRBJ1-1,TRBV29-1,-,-,CSVSTAVNTEAFF,TGCAGCGTTTCTACAGCGGTGAACACTGAAGCTTTCTTT
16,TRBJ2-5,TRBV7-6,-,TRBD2,CASSSRGLAGAETQYF,TGTGCCAGCAGCTCTCGAGGACTAGCGGGGGCCGAGACCCAGTACTTC
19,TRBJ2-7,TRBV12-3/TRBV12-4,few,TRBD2,CASSFSLGASGGMTYEQYF,TGTGCCAGCAGTTTCTCACTTGGGGCTAGCGGGGGGATGACCTACGAGCAGTACTTC